Following are 32 T cell receptor beta chains from one sample sequenced in a study of shared clonotypes between healthy human individuals. The method was immunoSEQ multiplex PCR; TCRdb's version includes in-frame clones alone and lacks a portion of them. The table includes about 1 million clones, approximately 72% detected once. Input material: memory CD4+ T cells sorted from blood. Subset reported: CD45RA-negative fraction. All receptors come from a man aged 18-30 years in good health.

The V and J genes are TRBV18 and TRBJ2-7, with 11 nucleotides matching TRBD1. The germline CDR1 and CDR2 sequences are KGHSH and LQKENI. The CDR3 sequence is 16 residues long. Trimming removed 4 bases from V and 4 bases from J; junction bases left unmatched: 9. CDR3 coding DNA: TGTGCCAGCTCACAAGCCGGGACAGGGGGGAGTTACGAGCAGTACTTC. This codes for CASSQAGTGGSYEQYF. Supplemented by reference TRBV18 and TRBJ2-7, the full variable domain reads NAGVMQNPRHLVRRRGQEARLRCSPMKGHSHVYWYRQLPEEGLKFMVYLQKENIIDESGMPKERFSAEFPKEGPSILRIQQVVRGDSAAYFCASSQAGTGGSYEQYFGPGTRLTVT.

The chain has TRBV11-2 and TRBJ2-1; TRBD2 matches at 8 bases. V was clipped by 2 bases and J by 6 bases; unmatched bases: 3. Germline values: CDR1 SGHAT, CDR2 FQNNGV. The CDR3 is 14 residues long. The CDR3 region is CASSLLAGRNEQFF. The CDR3 DNA reads TGTGCCAGCAGCTTACTAGCGGGCCGCAATGAGCAGTTCTTC.

A note on this clone: The same CDR3 also results from other DNA sequences found in this sample. This chain joins TRBV11-2 and TRBJ1-2; D remains ambiguous. This CDR3 is built from 13 residues. Trimming cost V 0 bases and J 2 bases, with 4 bases left between them. In germline, CDR1 is SGHAT, CDR2 FQNNGV. CDR3: CASSLDRNYGYTF. The CDR3, as DNA: TGTGCCAGCAGCTTAGATCGGAACTATGGCTACACCTTC.

J is TRBJ2-2 and V is TRBV5-4, with 7 bases lining up with TRBD2. Germline loops: CDR1 SGHNT, CDR2 YYREEE (reference sequence). This CDR3 is built from 13 residues. The V and J ends lost 4 bases and 7 bases, in that order; junction bases with no gene match: 4. The CDR3 loop reads CASSLWTSGELFF. CDR3 DNA: TGTGCCAGCAGCCTCTGGACTAGCGGGGAGCTGTTTTTT.

The J gene is TRBJ2-5, the V gene TRBV2; 7 bases map to TRBD2. The CDR3 extends over 13 amino acids. From germline, CDR1 is SNHLY and CDR2 FYNNEI. V was pared by 2 bases and J by 8 bases, with 5 bases of the junction left unmatched. The CDR3 DNA follows: TGTGCCAGCAGTGAACTAGCGGAGGGAACCCAGTACTTC. Its translation is CASSELAEGTQYF.

This clone has a single count. This chain uses TRBV4-1 with TRBJ1-1, with a tentative D call TRBD1 (5 bases). Trimming shortened V by 0 bases and J by 6 bases, and 17 bases separated the two germline ends. Per the germline V gene, CDR1 is MGHRA and CDR2 is YSYEKL. This CDR3 spans 16 amino acids. The CDR3 spells CASSQDWGNGVPEAFF. The CDR3 nucleotides read TGCGCCAGCAGCCAAGATTGGGGCAACGGGGTACCTGAAGCTTTCTTT.

Comment on this clone: At one of its ends the junction is not consistent with the germline gene, which may arise from a read error. The gene calls are TRBV5-8 and TRBJ2-5; TRBD1 or TRBD2 may be the D gene (5 bases each). Germline loops: CDR1 SGHTS, CDR2 YDEGEE. There are 18 residues in the CDR3. The CDR3 sequence: CTSSSGGFRDRGGETQYF. In DNA, the CDR3 is TGTACCAGCAGCTCCGGCGGATTCCGGGACCGCGGCGGAGAGACCCAGTACTTC.

The chain is built from TRBV11-2 and TRBJ1-2; the match to TRBD1 covers 9 bases. CDR3 length: 15 amino acids. The germline V gene has CDR1 SGHAT and CDR2 FQNNGV. The V and J ends lost 5 bases and 5 bases, in that order; junction bases with no gene match: 9. The CDR3 sequence is CASSKQGAGSYGYTF. CDR3 nucleotides: TGTGCCAGCAGCAAACAGGGGGCCGGGAGTTATGGCTACACCTTC.

This chain links TRBV5-1 with TRBJ2-7; tentatively, D is TRBD1 (6 bases). Germline-derived CDR1 and CDR2 are SGHRS and YFSETQ. The CDR3 is made up of 15 amino acids. The V and J ends lost 4 bases and 5 bases respectively, with 19 bases between them. In DNA, the CDR3 is TGCGCCAGCAGCATCGGACAGACTGCCATACACGAGCAGTACTTC. Its protein is CASSIGQTAIHEQYF. Based on the CDR3 plus reference TRBV5-1 and TRBJ2-7, the full variable domain is KAGVTQTPRYLIKTRGQQVTLSCSPISGHRSVSWYQQTPGQGLQFLFEYFSETQRNKGNFPGRFSGRQFSNSRSEMNVSTLELGDSALYLCASSIGQTAIHEQYFGPGTRLTVT.

The chain uses TRBV28 and TRBJ1-5; no reliable D call. The germline CDR1 and CDR2 sequences are MDHEN and SYDVKM. This CDR3 comprises 12 residues. This chain's CDR3 is CASESSNQPQHF. Written as DNA, the CDR3 is TGTGCGAGTGAGTCTAGCAATCAGCCCCAGCATTTT.

The V gene is TRBV18, the J gene TRBJ2-5; D gene uncertain. The CDR3 has 11 residues. CDR1 KGHSH and CDR2 LQKENI come from the germline V gene. V lost 9 bases and J 1 base, leaving 6 bases between the germline ends. The chain's CDR3 is CASLIQETQYF. DNA for the CDR3: TGTGCCAGTCTCATCCAAGAGACCCAGTACTTC.

V is TRBV19 and J is TRBJ2-3; 9 bases map to TRBD2. Germline V gene sequence: CDR1 LNHDA, CDR2 SQIVND (reference sequence). The CDR3 sequence is 16 residues long. After removal of 4 bases from V and 4 bases from J, the junction contained 9 bases not matched to a gene. CDR3 loop: CASSTNSGSGSDTQYF. CDR3 coding DNA: TGTGCCAGTAGTACCAATAGCGGGAGTGGTTCAGATACGCAGTATTTT.

V and J are TRBV5-1 and TRBJ2-3, with D unresolved. Germline CDR1 reads SGHRS; CDR2 reads YFSETQ. With 4 bases removed from V and 1 base from J, the gap between germline ends came to 19 bases. The CDR3 spans 17 residues. The CDR3 here is CASSVPSGFGGTDTQYF. Here the CDR3 DNA reads TGCGCCAGCAGCGTACCCTCAGGTTTTGGTGGCACAGATACGCAGTATTTT.

This clone was observed a few times. The gene calls are TRBV19 and TRBJ2-7; either TRBD1 or TRBD2 may supply D (5 bases each). Germline V gives CDR1 LNHDA, CDR2 SQIVND (reference sequence). This CDR3 contains 15 residues. The V end lost 3 bases, the J end lost 2 bases, and 14 bases lay between the germline ends. The CDR3 DNA sequence: TGTGCCAGTAGTATTCAACCAGGGACGCCCTACGAGCAGTACTTC. Its translation: CASSIQPGTPYEQYF.

V gene TRBV28 combines with J gene TRBJ1-2, with D maybe TRBD1 (6 bases). The CDR3 is 15 residues long. The germline CDR1 and CDR2 sequences are MDHEN and SYDVKM. V shed 4 bases and J shed 3 bases, with 15 bases lying between them. The CDR3 sequence: CASSSFLGGDYGYTF. The CDR3 DNA reads TGTGCCAGCAGTTCTTTCTTGGGGGGCGACTATGGCTACACCTTC.

Concerning this clone: Other DNA sequences in the same sample also yield this CDR3. This chain connects TRBV5-1 to TRBJ2-5; D unclear. Per the germline V gene, CDR1 is SGHRS and CDR2 is YFSETQ. This CDR3 is built from 14 residues. V lost 0 bases and J 5 bases, leaving 11 bases between the germline ends. The CDR3 loop reads CASSLDGIRETQYF. The CDR3 bases are TGCGCCAGCAGCTTGGATGGGATTCGGGAGACCCAGTACTTC.

Concerning this clone: Other DNA sequences within the sample encode an identical CDR3. This chain links TRBV6-5 with TRBJ1-5; a possible D gene is TRBD1 (5 bases). Germline CDR1 is MNHEY and CDR2 is SVGAGI. V was clipped by 4 bases and J by 0 bases, with 10 bases between them. The CDR3 contains 15 residues. CDR3 DNA: TGTGCCAGCAGTTCCGGGACGGTTAGCAATCAGCCCCAGCATTTT. It translates to CASSSGTVSNQPQHF.

This chain joins TRBV10-3 and TRBJ2-3, with TRBD2 matching over 10 bases. This CDR3 contains 17 residues. CDR1 is ENHRY and CDR2 is SYGVKD in the germline V gene. The V and J ends lost 6 bases and 0 bases, in that order; junction bases with no gene match: 9. The CDR3 region is CAISSRTSGGSTDTQYF. The CDR3 bases are TGTGCCATCAGCTCCCGGACTAGCGGAGGGAGCACAGATACGCAGTATTTT.

This clone was seen more than once but under ten times. The V and J genes are TRBV18 and TRBJ1-1; TRBD1 might be the D (6 bases). Germline V gives CDR1 KGHSH, CDR2 LQKENI. V lost 0 bases and J lost 8, with 10 bases in between. The CDR3 loop spans 13 amino acids. CDR3: CASSPPGGREAFF. CDR3 DNA sequence: TGTGCCAGCTCACCACCAGGGGGGAGAGAAGCTTTCTTT.

The gene calls are TRBV5-6 and TRBJ1-2, with 8 bases that match TRBD1. This CDR3 is 15 amino acids long. V was clipped by 2 bases and J by 5 bases; unmatched bases: 8. Germline assignment: CDR1 SGHDT and CDR2 YYEEEE. The DNA for the CDR3 is TGTGCCAGCAGCTTCCTGGACAGGGAGTTGTATGGCTACACCTTC. The encoded protein is CASSFLDRELYGYTF.

J is TRBJ2-2 and V is TRBV6-5; 8 bases fit TRBD1. CDR3 size: 16 residues. The V gene end was trimmed by 0 bases and the J gene end by 4 bases; junction bases not matched to a gene: 4. CDR1 is MNHEY, CDR2 SVGAGI, per germline. CDR3 region: CASSYSRTGSTGELFF. The CDR3 nucleotides are TGTGCCAGCAGTTACTCGAGGACAGGGTCCACCGGGGAGCTGTTTTTT.

This clone was counted a few times. The chain joins TRBV4-2 to TRBJ2-5; maybe TRBD1 (6 bases). The CDR3 length is 15 residues. V lost 6 bases to trimming and J lost 1 base, with 15 bases between them. Germline assignment: CDR1 LGHNA and CDR2 YNFKEQ. The CDR3 protein is CASSSARGTQETQYF. For the CDR3, the DNA is TGTGCCAGCAGTTCCGCTAGGGGGACCCAAGAGACCCAGTACTTC.

In regard to this clone: Within the sample, other DNA sequences also encode this same CDR3. This chain links TRBV7-3 with TRBJ2-2, with TRBD1 matching over 8 bases. The CDR3 length is 15 residues. CDR1 and CDR2 from the germline V gene are SGHTA and FQGTGA. The trim removed 6 bases at V and 5 bases at J, leaving 8 bases unmatched. CDR3 sequence (DNA): TGTGCCAGCAGTCTTCAGGGGGCTGGGACCGGGGAGCTGTTTTTT. As protein: CASSLQGAGTGELFF.

Comment on this clone: This sequence may be a read error, since a much larger clone differs from it by one base. In the same sample, other DNA sequences code for this CDR3. This sequence joins TRBV18 and TRBJ2-5; D is unclear. Per the germline V gene, CDR1 is KGHSH and CDR2 is LQKENI. V gave up 5 bases and J gave up 2 bases, with 3 bases separating them. This CDR3 spans 11 amino acids. CDR3 sequence reads: CASSSQETQYF. The CDR3 bases are TGTGCCAGCTCATCACAAGAGACCCAGTACTTC.

This clone has just a few counts. This chain links TRBV5-4 with TRBJ2-3; 10 bases agree with TRBD1. There are 14 residues in the CDR3. CDR1 and CDR2 from the germline V gene are SGHNT and YYREEE (reference sequence). V dropped 4 bases and J dropped 5; count of bases not matched to a gene: 4. CDR3 sequence: CASSIDRGRDTQYF. The CDR3 DNA sequence: TGTGCCAGCAGCATAGACAGGGGGCGAGATACGCAGTATTTT. Drawing the rest from reference TRBV5-4 and TRBJ2-3, the complete variable domain is ETGVTQSPTHLIKTRGQQVTLRCSSQSGHNTVSWYQQALGQGPQFIFQYYREEENGRGNFPPRFSGLQFPNYSSELNVNALELDDSALYLCASSIDRGRDTQYFGPGTRLTVL.

This clone was recorded at least ten times. The rearrangement joins TRBV9 to TRBJ2-2, with D hard to call. The germline V and J ends were trimmed by 0 bases and 3 bases, with 12 bases remaining between them. The germline CDR1 and CDR2 sequences are SGDLS and YYNGEE. This CDR3 comprises 16 residues. CDR3 loop: CASSVAVTPDTGELFF. DNA for the CDR3: TGTGCCAGCAGCGTAGCAGTGACACCCGACACCGGGGAGCTGTTTTTT.

The table lists this clone with a few counts. The rearrangement links TRBV30 to TRBJ1-5, with D perhaps TRBD1 (6 bases). Germline lookup yields CDR1 GTSNPN and CDR2 SVGIG (reference sequence). The CDR3 sequence is 14 residues long. The germline V and J ends were trimmed by 0 bases and 4 bases, with 10 bases remaining between them. Written as DNA, the CDR3 is TGTGCCTGGAGTGTAAGCAGGGGAAATCAGCCCCAGCATTTT. As protein: CAWSVSRGNQPQHF.

The DNA for the CDR3 is TGTGCCAGCAGTGAAGAAAGGACTAGCGGGTATCGGATTACAGATACGCAGTATTTT. Its protein product is CASSEERTSGYRITDTQYF. The chain uses TRBV6-1 and TRBJ2-3; 11 nucleotides agree with TRBD2. Germline V lookup: CDR1 MNHNS, CDR2 SASEGT. The junction had 12 bases not matched to a gene; V was cut back by 1 base and J by 3 bases. The CDR3 consists of 19 residues.

There are a few counts of this clone. V gene TRBV25-1 combines with J gene TRBJ1-2; tentatively, D is TRBD1 (5 bases). The CDR3 is made up of 11 amino acids. CDR1 and CDR2 from the germline V gene are MGHDK and SYGVNS. V lost 2 bases to trimming and J lost 7 bases, with 5 bases between them. The CDR3 DNA sequence: TGTGCCAGCAGTGAACAGGGTGGCTACACCTTC. Its protein is CASSEQGGYTF.

The chain combines TRBV11-3 with TRBJ2-1; no reliable D call. Germline V CDR1 and CDR2: SGHNT, YENEEA. V was pared by 5 bases and J by 6 bases, with 8 bases between. The CDR3 is 12 amino acids. The CDR3 nucleotides read TGTGCCAGCAGCATCGTTGGCAATGAGCAGTTCTTC. It encodes CASSIVGNEQFF.

The chain combines TRBV10-3 with TRBJ2-1; no definite D call. V was trimmed by 10 bases and J by 0 bases, leaving 16 bases between them. CDR1 ENHRY and CDR2 SYGVKD come from the germline V gene. This CDR3 has 15 amino acids. The CDR3 region is CATATLASSYNEQFF. The CDR3 DNA follows: TGTGCCACCGCGACTCTCGCAAGCTCCTACAATGAGCAGTTCTTC.

The rearrangement uses TRBV15 and TRBJ1-5, with D possibly being TRBD1 (6 bases). Germline CDR1 and CDR2: LNHNV and YYDKDF (reference sequence). V was trimmed by 3 bases and J by 2 bases, leaving 14 bases between them. CDR3 length equals 16 residues. In DNA, the CDR3 is TGTGCCACCAGCAGTTCAGGGGTGGATCGCAATCAGCCCCAGCATTTT. Translating gives CATSSSGVDRNQPQHF.